This paragraph reports one T cell receptor (beta chain). Its antigen is unknown. The sample belongs to a study of cytomegalovirus exposure and HLA in healthy donors. Overall study findings and caveats: Rates of TCR association differed by HLA locus in a later analysis, with DRB1 highest and HLA-C lowest.

In germline, CDR1 is SGHRS, CDR2 YFSETQ. The CDR3 totals 14 residues. This PCR relied on a set of 60 Vbeta primers and 13 Jbeta primers. Repertoires were generated with immunoSEQ multiplex PCR, while TCRdb's copy carries only in-frame clones and drops some. The sample has under 150,000 clones; over 65% are singletons. The receptor comes from a man aged 50 or older in good health and CMV-seronegative. Sequencing used PBMCs. V usage is TRBV5-1 and J usage is TRBJ2-5, with D unclear. The J call may be mistaken, given a closer DNA end match to TRBJ2-7. CDR3 in amino acids: CASSFLPDSYEQYF. The CDR3 DNA reads TGCGCCAGCAGCTTTTTGCCTGATTCCTACGAGCAGTACTTC.